The clone carrying this TCR beta chain was counted a single time. This CDR3 is 15 amino acids long. The germline CDR1 and CDR2 sequences are MGHRA and YSYEKL. Trimming at V came to 1 base and at J to 8 bases, leaving 8 bases not matched to a gene. The sample originates from a study of blood T cell repertoires in COVID-19. Study-wide background: Italy, Spain and the United States were the sources of the convalescent and acute COVID-19 samples. T cells, B-cell-depleted T cells, or PBMCs provided the cDNA or gDNA that served as material.

TCRdb keeps only in-frame clones here, not all; method: immunoSEQ multiplex PCR. This sample has some 140,000 clones, with roughly 83% found just once. The genes are TRBV4-1 and TRBJ1-2, with TRBD1 identical over 9 bases. The specimen was peripheral blood. The receptor was derived from a woman aged 60-75 years with acute or convalescent COVID-19. The CDR3: CASSQAGTGWRGYTF. The CDR3 nucleotides read TGCGCCAGCAGCCAAGCCGGGACAGGGTGGCGGGGCTACACCTTC.